A single T cell receptor (beta chain) is shown here with its context. The data belong to a study of cytomegalovirus exposure and HLA in healthy donors. Amplification used 60 Vbeta primers and 13 Jbeta primers. Repertoires were generated with immunoSEQ multiplex PCR, while TCRdb's copy carries only in-frame clones and drops some. In the table there are about 130,000 clones, about 85% of which are singletons. The CDR3 has 16 residues. Germline CDR1 GTSNPN, CDR2 SVGIG (reference sequence). V dropped 0 bases and J dropped 4; count of bases not matched to a gene: 7. Source material: PBMCs. The J gene is TRBJ2-1, the V gene TRBV30; 9 bases align to TRBD1. The TCR sequence derives from a boy aged 5-17 years in good health and CMV-seronegative. Here the CDR3 reads CAWSVPGTGTYNEQFF. CDR3 in DNA: TGTGCCTGGAGTGTACCTGGGACAGGGACTTACAATGAGCAGTTCTTC.